Listed here is a single T cell receptor beta chain. What antigen it recognizes has not been identified. No base qualities exist here, and no much larger clone lies one base off it. This sample was taken from a study of blood T cell repertoires in COVID-19 (dated by TCRdb to about 2020). Some background on the complete study: Collaborator samples came from the United States, Italy and Spain and covered acute and convalescent phases of COVID-19. The prospective study material was composed of cDNA or gDNA derived from T cells, B-cell-depleted T cells, or PBMCs. A freely available public database, intended as a resource for researchers studying the immune response to SARS-CoV-2, is where the repertoires were released. Where available, HLA class I and class II types were taken from metadata supplied by the sample provider and were not determined by assay-based typing. The dataset comprised deeply sampled blood TCRbeta repertoires from subjects exposed to, actively infected with, or recovered from COVID-19. Sample metadata almost always included a de-identified subject ID, COVID-19 status, age in years and sex. Samples were obtained from the ongoing ImmuneRACE study (first 160 participants) and from some 1,300 subjects provided by 6 global collaborators. General findings and caveats noted by the study authors: How much clinical and demographic metadata was included differed by source and by participant, and the metadata was provided uncurated.

The immunoSEQ Assay, a bias-controlled multiplex PCR, was used to amplify TCRbeta CDR3 regions from genomic DNA. The source study handled its data this way. The number of nucleated cells in each sample was estimated by amplification of reference gene primers within the assay. To quantify the absolute abundance of each unique TCRbeta CDR3 rearrangement, sequence reads were collapsed and filtered. For each sample, productive Simpson clonality was calculated by taking the square root of Simpson's diversity index across productive rearrangements. In its TCRdb copy, this immuneACCESS table keeps in-frame sequences only and misses some clones. Where compared with another copy, unresolved V genes explain less than half of these, and the others have no known cause. For V, J and clone size, that table is used; D and trimming come from the DNA. In this sample the table shows 70,000 or so clones, around nine tenths of which occur a single time. Of the sample, approximately 10% is held by the ten largest clones.

Collaborating institutions collected whole blood in K2EDTA tubes following their own protocols. For TCRbeta analysis, collaborators shipped samples in one of three forms: frozen whole blood, isolated PBMCs, or DNA extracted from either of those sample types. The receptor was derived from a woman aged 18-29 years with acute or convalescent COVID-19. Sequences were obtained from peripheral blood.

The DNA reads as follows: TGTGCCAGTAGTTGGTCCGCGGACACTGAAGCTTTCTTT. This gives the protein CASSWSADTEAFF. Recombination joined TRBV19 with TRBJ1-1, with the identity of the D gene unclear. CDR1 and CDR2 (LNHDA, SQIVND) derive from the germline V gene (reference sequence). The CDR3 goes from the cysteine to the phenylalanine over 13 residues. Only CDR3 DNA remains: 39 bases, in frame from the first base. V is reduced by 5 bases and J by 3 bases, leaving a spacing of 10 bases between them.